A selection of T cell receptor beta chains follows, all from one sample in a study of identical twins. TCRdb itself ran the 5' RACE reads through MiXCR, one entry per CDR3 protein. The sample records 570,000 or so distinct CDR3 sequences, approximately 9.6% being singletons. These data also featured in a second study, about yellow fever vaccine responses in identical twins.

Input material: PBMCs. The receptors shown here come from a woman in her late teens or twenties in good health. The CDR3 runs from the conserved cysteine through the conserved F or W. A D gene is named only where the DNA matches it firmly. Where a row states a size, it is once, few, many or the class of an expanded clone; other rows omit it.

V	D	J	size	CDR3	DNA
TRBV7-2	TRBD2	TRBJ2-2	many	CASSLSTSGTGELFF	TGTGCCAGCAGCTTATCGACTAGCGGGACCGGGGAGCTGTTTTTT
TRBV18	TRBD1	TRBJ2-7	many	CASSRGQGYYEQYF	TGTGCCAGCTCACGCGGACAGGGCTACTACGAGCAGTACTTC
TRBV6-4	-	TRBJ2-3	many	CASSDGTNTDTQYF	TGTGCCAGCAGTGACGGGACAAACACAGATACGCAGTATTTT
TRBV7-3	-	TRBJ2-1	-	CASRGLSYNEQFF	TGTGCCAGCAGGGGACTTTCCTACAATGAGCAGTTCTTC
TRBV30	-	TRBJ1-5	-	CAWSGRGLENQPQHF	TGTGCCTGGAGTGGGAGGGGTCTCGAGAATCAGCCCCAGCATTTT
TRBV29-1	-	TRBJ2-7	few	CSVEDRDYEQYF	TGCAGCGTTGAAGATCGGGACTACGAGCAGTACTTC
TRBV28	-	TRBJ1-1	many	CASEEGPLNTEAFF	TGTGCCAGCGAAGAAGGGCCCCTTAACACTGAAGCTTTCTTT
TRBV6-6	-	TRBJ1-1	few	CASRGANTEAFF	TGTGCCAGCAGGGGGGCGAACACTGAAGCTTTCTTT
TRBV24-1	-	TRBJ2-5	many	CATSDELRTQYF	TGTGCCACCAGTGATGAATTGAGGACCCAGTACTTC
TRBV6-1	TRBD1	TRBJ1-5	-	CASSNRTGVGEQPQHF	TGTGCCAGCAGCAATCGGACAGGGGTTGGAGAACAGCCCCAGCATTTT
TRBV11-2	TRBD1	TRBJ2-1	many	CASSLPGGSYNEQFF	TGTGCCAGCAGCTTACCAGGGGGCTCCTACAATGAGCAGTTCTTC
TRBV4-3	-	TRBJ2-5	-	CASSQRGGGEETQYF	TGCGCCAGCAGCCAGCGGGGAGGGGGTGAGGAGACCCAGTACTTC
TRBV5-6	-	TRBJ2-7	-	CASSFDSVYEQYF	TGTGCCAGCAGCTTCGATTCGGTCTACGAGCAGTACTTC
TRBV12-3/TRBV12-4	-	TRBJ2-3	many	CASSGTGLDTQYF	TGTGCCAGCAGTGGGACGGGATTAGATACGCAGTATTTT
TRBV5-1	TRBD1	TRBJ2-1	-	CASSPGQNNEQFF	TGCGCCAGCAGCCCGGGACAGAACAATGAGCAGTTCTTC
TRBV12-3/TRBV12-4	-	TRBJ2-6	many	CASSLWSDPSLHVLTF	TGTGCCAGCAGTTTATGGTCGGACCCTTCCCTCCACGTCCTGACTTTC
TRBV14	-	TRBJ2-5	few	CASSQLGRPETQYF	TGTGCCAGCAGCCAACTAGGGAGGCCGGAGACCCAGTACTTC